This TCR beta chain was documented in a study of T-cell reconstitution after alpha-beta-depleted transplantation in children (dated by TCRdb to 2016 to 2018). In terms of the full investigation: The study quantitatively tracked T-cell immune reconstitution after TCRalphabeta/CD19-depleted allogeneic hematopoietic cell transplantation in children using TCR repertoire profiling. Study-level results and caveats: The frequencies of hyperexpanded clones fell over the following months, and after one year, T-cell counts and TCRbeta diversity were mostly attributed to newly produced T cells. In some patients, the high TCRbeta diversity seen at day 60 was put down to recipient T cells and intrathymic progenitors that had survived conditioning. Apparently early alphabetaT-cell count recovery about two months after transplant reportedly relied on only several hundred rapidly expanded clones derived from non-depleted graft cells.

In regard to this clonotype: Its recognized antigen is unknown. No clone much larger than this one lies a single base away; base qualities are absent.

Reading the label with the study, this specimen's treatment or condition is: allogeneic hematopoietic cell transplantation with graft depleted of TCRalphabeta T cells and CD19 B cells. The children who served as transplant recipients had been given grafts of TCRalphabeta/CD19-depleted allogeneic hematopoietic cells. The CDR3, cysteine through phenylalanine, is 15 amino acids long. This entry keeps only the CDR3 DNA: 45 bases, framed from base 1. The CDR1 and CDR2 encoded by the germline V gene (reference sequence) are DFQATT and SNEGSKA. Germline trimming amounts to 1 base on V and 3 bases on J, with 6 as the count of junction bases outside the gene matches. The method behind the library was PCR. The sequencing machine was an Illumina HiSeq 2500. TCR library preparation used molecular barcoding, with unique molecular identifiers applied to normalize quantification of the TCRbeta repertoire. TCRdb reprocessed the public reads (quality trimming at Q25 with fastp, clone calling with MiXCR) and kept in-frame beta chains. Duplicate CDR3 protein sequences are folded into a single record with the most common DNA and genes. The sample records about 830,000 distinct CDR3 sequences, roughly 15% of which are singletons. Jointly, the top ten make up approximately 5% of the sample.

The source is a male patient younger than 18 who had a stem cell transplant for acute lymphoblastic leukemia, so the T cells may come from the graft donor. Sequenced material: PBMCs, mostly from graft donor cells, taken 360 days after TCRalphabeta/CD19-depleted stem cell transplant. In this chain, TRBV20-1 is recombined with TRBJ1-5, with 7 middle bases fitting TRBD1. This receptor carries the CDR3 CSARGWDRPNQPQHF. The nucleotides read TGCAGTGCTAGAGGGTGGGACAGACCCAATCAGCCCCAGCATTTT.